This T cell receptor (beta chain) was captured by sequencing in a study of blood T cell repertoires in COVID-19. The overall study: The United States, Italy and Spain were the sources of the acute and convalescent COVID-19 samples. PBMCs, B-cell-depleted T cells, or T cells were the source of the cDNA or gDNA that made up the material.

In the authors' workflow: Counts of nucleated cells, estimated from reference gene primer amplification, were obtained. Profiled with immunoSEQ multiplex PCR; TCRdb holds only in-frame clones, not every one. That table furnishes V, J and clone size, whereas the DNA furnished D and trimming. The sample holds 130,000 to 150,000 clones, 84% seen once. The ends were cut back, 7 bases at V and 4 bases at J, with 16 bases in the middle. Germline lookup yields CDR1 MNHEY and CDR2 SVGAGI. This CDR3 region has 15 residues. Material for sequencing was peripheral blood. This chain uses TRBV6-5 with TRBJ2-2, with D tentatively TRBD2 (7 bases). This receptor was obtained from a woman aged 45-59 years in a cohort sampled during active or convalescent COVID-19. The CDR3 loop reads CASTLGGAGTGELFF. CDR3 in DNA: TGTGCCAGCACCCTGGGGGGGGCTGGCACCGGGGAGCTGTTTTTT.